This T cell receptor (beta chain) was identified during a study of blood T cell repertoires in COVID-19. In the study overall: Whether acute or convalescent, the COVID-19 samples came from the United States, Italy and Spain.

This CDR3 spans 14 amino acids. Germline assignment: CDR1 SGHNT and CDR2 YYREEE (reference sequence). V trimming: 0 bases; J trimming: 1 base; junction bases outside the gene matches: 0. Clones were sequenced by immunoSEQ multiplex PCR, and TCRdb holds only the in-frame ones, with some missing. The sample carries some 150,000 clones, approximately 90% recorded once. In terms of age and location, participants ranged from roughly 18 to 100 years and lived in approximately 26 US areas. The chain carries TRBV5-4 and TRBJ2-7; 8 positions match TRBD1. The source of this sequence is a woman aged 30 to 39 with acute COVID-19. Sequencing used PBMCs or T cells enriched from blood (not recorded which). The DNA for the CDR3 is TGTGCCAGCAGCTTGGGGGACAGGTCCTACGAGCAGTACTTC. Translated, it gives CASSLGDRSYEQYF.